This TCR beta chain was recorded in a study of a mutant IDH1 vaccine in newly diagnosed glioma. The overall study: Patients arrived already treated with radiotherapy, temozolomide, or both, most having had both.

Some clones are missing from TCRdb's copy, which holds only in-frame ones; the method was immunoSEQ multiplex PCR. The table has over 35,000 clones, roughly 83% seen once. Specified time point: week 23, last vaccination. In every dose of vaccine, 300 ug of mutant IDH1 20-mer peptide was given alongside topical imiquimod. This clone has just one count. What it recognizes is unknown. Here the sequenced sample was PBMCs, taken from a glioma patient whose treatment included an IDH1 peptide vaccine. This TCR derives from a woman aged 18 to 35 with glioma. Some clones in this sample may be carry-over from other donors' samples.

This CDR3 is CASSSGQVYGYTF. For the CDR3, the DNA is TGTGCCAGCAGCTCGGGACAGGTCTATGGCTACACCTTC. The V gene is TRBV5-5, the J gene TRBJ1-2; TRBD1 agrees at 8 bases. This CDR3 has 13 amino acids. The junction had 2 bases not matched to a gene; V was cut back by 3 bases and J by 4 bases. The V gene's germline CDR1 is SGHKS and CDR2 YYEKEE (reference sequence).